This TCR beta chain came from a study of shared clonotypes between healthy human individuals. Findings and caveats of the study: Memory subsets had estimated richness that was generally smaller than that of naive subsets. Among non-shared clonotypes, generation probabilities were lower than among those shared by all four donors.

A remark on this clone: Its target is unknown.

Germline CDR1 reads SGHTS; CDR2 reads YDEGEE. V dropped 1 base and J dropped 4; count of bases not matched to a gene: 3. The CDR3 is made up of 15 amino acids. This table comes from immunoSEQ multiplex PCR, and its TCRdb copy is limited to in-frame clones, with some not included. The table records about 680,000 clones, approximately 79% of them present only once. The chain joins TRBV5-8 to TRBJ1-2, with 11 bases lining up with TRBD1. The receptor was derived from a woman aged 25 to 39 in good health. Specimen: memory CD4+ T cells sorted from blood. Described subset: CD45RA-negative fraction. CDR3 sequence: CASSLWTGGAYGYTF. The CDR3 DNA sequence: TGTGCCAGCAGCTTGTGGACAGGGGGCGCCTATGGCTACACCTTC.